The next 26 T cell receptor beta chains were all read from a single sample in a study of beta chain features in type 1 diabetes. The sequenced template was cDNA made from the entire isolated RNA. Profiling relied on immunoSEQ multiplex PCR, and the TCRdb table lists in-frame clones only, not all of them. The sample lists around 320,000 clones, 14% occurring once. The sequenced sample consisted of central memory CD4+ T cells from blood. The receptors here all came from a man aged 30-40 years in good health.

The chain's CDR3 is CASSLALGERAEKLFF. For the CDR3, the DNA is TGTGCCAGCAGCTTAGCGCTAGGGGAGAGAGCTGAAAAACTGTTTTTT. The chain carries TRBV7-8 and TRBJ1-4, with a possible D match to TRBD1 (5 bases). CDR3 size: 16 residues. CDR1 SGHVS and CDR2 FQNEAQ come from the germline V gene. Trimming pared 0 bases from V and 7 bases from J, leaving 15 bases between.

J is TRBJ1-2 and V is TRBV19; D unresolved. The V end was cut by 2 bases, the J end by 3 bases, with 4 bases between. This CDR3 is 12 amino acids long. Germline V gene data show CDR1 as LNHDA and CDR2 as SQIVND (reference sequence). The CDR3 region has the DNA TGTGCCAGTAGTATACAGTACTATGGCTACACCTTC. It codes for CASSIQYYGYTF.

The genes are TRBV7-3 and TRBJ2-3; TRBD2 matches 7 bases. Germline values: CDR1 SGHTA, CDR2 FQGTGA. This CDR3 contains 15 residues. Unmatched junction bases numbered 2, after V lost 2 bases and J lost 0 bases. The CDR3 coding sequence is TGTGCCAGCAGCTTAGCGGGAGTTAGCACAGATACGCAGTATTTT. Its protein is CASSLAGVSTDTQYF.

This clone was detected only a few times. DNA for the CDR3: TGTGCCAGCAGCCAAGGGAGTCAGGGGACACCCCTCCACTTT. Its translation: CASSQGSQGTPLHF. V usage is TRBV7-2 and J usage is TRBJ1-6, with D maybe TRBD1 (6 bases). Per germline, CDR1 SGHTA and CDR2 FQGNSA. V was pared by 5 bases and J by 11 bases, with 16 bases between. The CDR3 is 14 amino acids.

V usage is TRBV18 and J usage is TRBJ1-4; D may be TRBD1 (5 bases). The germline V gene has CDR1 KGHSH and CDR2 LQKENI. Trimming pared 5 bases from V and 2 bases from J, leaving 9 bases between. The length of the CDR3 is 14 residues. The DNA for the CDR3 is TGTGCCAGCTCAGAGGGGCCCACTAATGAAAAACTGTTTTTT. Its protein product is CASSEGPTNEKLFF.

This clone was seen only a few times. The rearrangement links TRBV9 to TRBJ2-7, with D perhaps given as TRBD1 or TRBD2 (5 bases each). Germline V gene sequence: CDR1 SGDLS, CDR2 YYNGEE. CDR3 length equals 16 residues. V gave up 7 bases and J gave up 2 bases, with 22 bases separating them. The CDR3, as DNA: TGTGCCAGCGGCTTACTCTTGGGGGACCACCCCTACGAGCAGTACTTC. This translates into CASGLLLGDHPYEQYF.

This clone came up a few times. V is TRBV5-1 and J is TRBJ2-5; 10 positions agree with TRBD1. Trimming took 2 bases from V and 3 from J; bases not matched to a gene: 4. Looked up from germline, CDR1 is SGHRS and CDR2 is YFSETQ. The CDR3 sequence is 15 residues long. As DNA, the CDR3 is TGCGCCAGCAGCTTCCTTGGGACAGGGGAAGAGACCCAGTACTTC. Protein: CASSFLGTGEETQYF.

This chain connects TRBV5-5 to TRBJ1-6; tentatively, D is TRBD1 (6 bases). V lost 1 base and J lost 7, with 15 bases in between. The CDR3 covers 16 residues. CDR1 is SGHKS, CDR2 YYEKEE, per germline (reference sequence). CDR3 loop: CASSLSTSTGNSPLHF. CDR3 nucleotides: TGTGCCAGCAGCTTGTCTACTTCCACAGGGAATTCACCCCTCCACTTT.

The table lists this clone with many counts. CDR3 region: CASSSSRTAGNTIYF. The CDR3 DNA sequence: TGTGCCAGTAGTTCCTCCCGGACGGCCGGAAACACCATATATTTT. V and J are TRBV19 and TRBJ1-3; D unresolved. The CDR3 is 15 residues long. Germline V gene data show CDR1 as LNHDA and CDR2 as SQIVND (reference sequence). V gave up 5 bases and J gave up 4 bases, with 15 bases separating them.

CDR3 loop: CASSYRTKGEKLFF. CDR3 nucleotides: TGTGCCAGCAGTTACAGGACTAAGGGTGAAAAACTGTTTTTT. V and J are TRBV27 and TRBJ1-4; a weak D match, TRBD1 (5 bases). Germline V CDR1 and CDR2: MNHEY, SMNVEV (reference sequence). The CDR3 covers 14 residues. Trimming took 4 bases from V and 7 from J, leaving 13 bases between them.

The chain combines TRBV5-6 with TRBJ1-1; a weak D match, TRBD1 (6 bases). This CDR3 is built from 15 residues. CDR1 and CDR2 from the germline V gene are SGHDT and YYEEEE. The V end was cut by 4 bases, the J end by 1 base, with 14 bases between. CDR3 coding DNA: TGTGCCAGCAGCCGACCGGACAGCTGGAACACTGAAGCTTTCTTT. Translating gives CASSRPDSWNTEAFF.

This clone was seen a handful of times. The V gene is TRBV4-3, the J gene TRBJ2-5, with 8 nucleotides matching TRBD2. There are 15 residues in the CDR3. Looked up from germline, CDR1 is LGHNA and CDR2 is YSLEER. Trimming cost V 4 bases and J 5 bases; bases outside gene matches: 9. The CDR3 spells CASSRSGGRRETQYF. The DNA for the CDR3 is TGCGCCAGCAGCCGAAGCGGGGGCAGGAGGGAGACCCAGTACTTC.

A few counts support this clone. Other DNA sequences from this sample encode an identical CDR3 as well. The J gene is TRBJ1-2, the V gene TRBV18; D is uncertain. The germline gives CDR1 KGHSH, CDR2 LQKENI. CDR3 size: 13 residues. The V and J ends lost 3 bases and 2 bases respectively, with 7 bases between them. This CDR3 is CASSPDKNYGYTF. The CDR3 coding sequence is TGTGCCAGCTCACCCGACAAGAACTATGGCTACACCTTC.

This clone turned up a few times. The CDR3 protein is CASSESGGGYETQYF. The CDR3 region has the DNA TGCGCCAGCAGTGAGTCTGGCGGGGGGTATGAGACCCAGTACTTC. The chain recombines TRBV10-2 with TRBJ2-5, with 8 positions matching TRBD2. Germline V gene lookup returns CDR1 WSHSY and CDR2 SAAADI. V gave up 0 bases and J gave up 5 bases; unmatched junction bases: 5. CDR3 length: 15 amino acids.

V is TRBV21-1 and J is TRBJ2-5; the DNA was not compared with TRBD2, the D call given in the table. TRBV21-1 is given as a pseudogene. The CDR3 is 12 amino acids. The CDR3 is CASSDEEETQYF. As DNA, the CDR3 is TGTGCCAGCAGCGACGAGGAAGAGACCCAGTACTTC.

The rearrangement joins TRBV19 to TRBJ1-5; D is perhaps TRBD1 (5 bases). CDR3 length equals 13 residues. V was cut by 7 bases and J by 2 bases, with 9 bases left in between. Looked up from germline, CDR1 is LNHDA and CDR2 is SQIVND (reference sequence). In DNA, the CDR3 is TGTGCCAGTAAGGACACCGGCAATCAGCCCCAGCATTTT. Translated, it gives CASKDTGNQPQHF.

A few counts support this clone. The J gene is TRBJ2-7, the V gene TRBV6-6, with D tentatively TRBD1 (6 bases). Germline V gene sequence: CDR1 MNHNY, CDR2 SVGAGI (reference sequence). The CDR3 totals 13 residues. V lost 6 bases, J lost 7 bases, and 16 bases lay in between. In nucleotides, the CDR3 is TGTGCCAGCAGCCAAGGACAGTCGGGGGAGCAGTACTTC. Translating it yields CASSQGQSGEQYF.

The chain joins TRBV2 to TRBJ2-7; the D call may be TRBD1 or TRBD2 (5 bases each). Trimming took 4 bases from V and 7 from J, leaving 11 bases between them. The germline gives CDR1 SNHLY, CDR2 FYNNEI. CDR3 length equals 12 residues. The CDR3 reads CASSGPGREQYF. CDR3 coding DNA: TGTGCCAGCAGTGGTCCGGGGCGGGAGCAGTACTTC. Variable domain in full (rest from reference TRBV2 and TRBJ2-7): EPEVTQTPSHQVTQMGQEVILRCVPISNHLYFYWYRQILGQKVEFLVSFYNNEISEKSEIFDDQFSVERPDGSNFTLKIRSTKLEDSAMYFCASSGPGREQYFGPGTRLTVT.

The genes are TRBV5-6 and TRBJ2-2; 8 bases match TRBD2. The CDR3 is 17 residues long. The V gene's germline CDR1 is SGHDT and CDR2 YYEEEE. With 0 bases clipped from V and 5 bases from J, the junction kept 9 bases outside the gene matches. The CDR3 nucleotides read TGTGCCAGCAGCTTGGACGCCGGGACTAGACTTACCGGGGAGCTGTTTTTT. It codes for CASSLDAGTRLTGELFF.

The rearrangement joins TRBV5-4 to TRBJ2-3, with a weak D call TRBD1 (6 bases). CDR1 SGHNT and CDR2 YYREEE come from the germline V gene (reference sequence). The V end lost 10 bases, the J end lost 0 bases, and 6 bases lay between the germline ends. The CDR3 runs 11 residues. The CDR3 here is CAGGSTDTQYF. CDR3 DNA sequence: TGTGCCGGGGGCAGCACAGATACGCAGTATTTT. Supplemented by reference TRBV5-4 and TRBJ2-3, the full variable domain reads ETGVTQSPTHLIKTRGQQVTLRCSSQSGHNTVSWYQQALGQGPQFIFQYYREEENGRGNFPPRFSGLQFPNYSSELNVNALELDDSALYLCAGGSTDTQYFGPGTRLTVL.

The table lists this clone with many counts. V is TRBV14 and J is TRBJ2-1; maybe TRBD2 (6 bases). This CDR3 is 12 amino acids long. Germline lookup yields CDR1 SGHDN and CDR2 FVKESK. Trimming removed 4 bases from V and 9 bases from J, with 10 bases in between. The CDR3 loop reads CASSRGNGEQFF. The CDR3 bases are TGTGCCAGCAGCCGCGGGAATGGTGAGCAGTTCTTC.

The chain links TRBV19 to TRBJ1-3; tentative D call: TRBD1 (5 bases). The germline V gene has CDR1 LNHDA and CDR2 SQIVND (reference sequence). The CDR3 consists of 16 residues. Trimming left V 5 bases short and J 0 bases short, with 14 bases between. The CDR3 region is CASSAGGLGSGNTIYF. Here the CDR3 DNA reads TGTGCCAGTAGTGCCGGGGGATTAGGCTCTGGAAACACCATATATTTT.

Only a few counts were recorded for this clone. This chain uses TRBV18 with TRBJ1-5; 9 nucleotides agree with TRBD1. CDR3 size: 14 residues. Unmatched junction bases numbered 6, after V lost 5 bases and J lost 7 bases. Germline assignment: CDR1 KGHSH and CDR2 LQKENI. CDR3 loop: CASSKGQGGQPQHF. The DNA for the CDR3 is TGTGCCAGCTCAAAGGGACAGGGTGGCCAGCCCCAGCATTTT.

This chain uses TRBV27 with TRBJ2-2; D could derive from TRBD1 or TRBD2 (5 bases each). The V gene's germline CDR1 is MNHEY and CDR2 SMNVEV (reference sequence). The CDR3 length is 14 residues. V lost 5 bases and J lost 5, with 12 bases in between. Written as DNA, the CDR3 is TGTGCCAGCAGTCACAGGTCGGGAACCGGGGAGCTGTTTTTT. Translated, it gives CASSHRSGTGELFF.

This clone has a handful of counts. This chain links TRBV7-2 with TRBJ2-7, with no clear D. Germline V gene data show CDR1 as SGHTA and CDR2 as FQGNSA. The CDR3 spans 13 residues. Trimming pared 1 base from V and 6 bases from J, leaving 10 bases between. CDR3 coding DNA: TGTGCCAGCAGCTTAGAGGGAACCGTCGAGCAGTACTTC. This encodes CASSLEGTVEQYF.

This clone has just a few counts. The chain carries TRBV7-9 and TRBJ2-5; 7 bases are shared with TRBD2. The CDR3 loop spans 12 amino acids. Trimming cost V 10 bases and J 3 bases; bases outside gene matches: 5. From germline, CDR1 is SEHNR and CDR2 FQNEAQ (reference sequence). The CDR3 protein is CAIGGGEETQYF. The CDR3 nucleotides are TGTGCCATCGGGGGAGGGGAAGAGACCCAGTACTTC.